Included here is one T cell receptor beta chain sequence, with context. Its target is not known. This specimen belongs to a study of cytomegalovirus exposure and HLA in healthy donors. Regarding the study as a whole: Roughly even sequencing depth across donors was the assumption behind the presence/absence analyses.

PCR involved 60 Vbeta and 13 Jbeta primers. Some clones are missing from TCRdb's copy, which holds only in-frame ones; the method was immunoSEQ multiplex PCR. The data contain some 110,000 clones, around 86% of them singletons. Sequenced sample: PBMCs. The TCR sequence derives from a woman in her twenties or thirties in good health and CMV-seronegative.

The CDR3 region has the DNA TGTGCCAGCAGTTCGGGGACAGGAGGCACTGAAGCTTTCTTT. Residues: CASSSGTGGTEAFF. J is TRBJ1-1 and V is TRBV6-5, with 8 bases matching TRBD1. The ends lost 4 bases at V and 4 bases at J; junction bases unmatched: 5. This CDR3 comprises 14 residues. The V gene's germline CDR1 is MNHEY and CDR2 SVGAGI.